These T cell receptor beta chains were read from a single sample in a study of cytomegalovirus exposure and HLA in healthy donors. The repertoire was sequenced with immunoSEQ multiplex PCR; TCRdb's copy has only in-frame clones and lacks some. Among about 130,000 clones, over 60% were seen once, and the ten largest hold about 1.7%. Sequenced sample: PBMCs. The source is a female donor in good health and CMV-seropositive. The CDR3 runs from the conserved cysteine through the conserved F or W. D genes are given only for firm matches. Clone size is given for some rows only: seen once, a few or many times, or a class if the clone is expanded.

cdr3_aa: CASTRTENTEAFF
cdr3_nt: TGTGCCAGCACCAGGACAGAGAACACTGAAGCTTTCTTT
clone_size: -
d_call: -
j_call: TRBJ1-1
v_call: TRBV2

cdr3_aa: CASSEWTGVGGELFF
cdr3_nt: TGCGCCAGCAGCGAATGGACAGGGGTTGGCGGGGAGCTGTTTTTT
clone_size: -
d_call: TRBD1
j_call: TRBJ2-2
v_call: TRBV5-1

cdr3_aa: CASSYLTGGNQPQHF
cdr3_nt: TGTGCCAGCAGTTACTTAACAGGGGGCAATCAGCCCCAGCATTTT
clone_size: -
d_call: TRBD1
j_call: TRBJ1-5
v_call: TRBV6-6

cdr3_aa: CASSLDRVNQPQHF
cdr3_nt: TGTGCCAGCTCACTAGACAGGGTAAATCAGCCCCAGCATTTT
clone_size: once
d_call: TRBD1
j_call: TRBJ1-5
v_call: TRBV18

cdr3_aa: CASSSGQGGNNQPQHF
cdr3_nt: TGTGCCAGCAGTTCAGGACAGGGGGGAAACAATCAGCCCCAGCATTTT
clone_size: -
d_call: TRBD1
j_call: TRBJ1-5
v_call: TRBV6-6

cdr3_aa: CAIRREAGNTIYF
cdr3_nt: TGTGCCATCAGACGGGAGGCTGGAAACACCATATATTTT
clone_size: -
d_call: -
j_call: TRBJ1-3
v_call: TRBV10-3

cdr3_aa: CASSQGQEKLFF
cdr3_nt: TGTGCCAGCTCCCAGGGACAGGAAAAACTGTTTTTT
clone_size: once
d_call: TRBD1
j_call: TRBJ1-4
v_call: TRBV18

cdr3_aa: CSSSQDSYEQYF
cdr3_nt: TGTTCCAGCAGCCAAGACAGCTACGAGCAGTACTTC
clone_size: -
d_call: -
j_call: TRBJ2-7
v_call: TRBV7-9

cdr3_aa: CASSLVGGVSTDTQYF
cdr3_nt: TGTGCCAGCAGCTTAGTAGGGGGCGTTAGCACAGATACGCAGTATTTT
clone_size: once
d_call: TRBD1
j_call: TRBJ2-3
v_call: TRBV7-3

cdr3_aa: CASRGGSNYGYTF
cdr3_nt: TGTGCCAGCCGGGGGGGATCAAACTATGGCTACACCTTC
clone_size: -
d_call: -
j_call: TRBJ1-2
v_call: TRBV9

cdr3_aa: CAIKNDSTNTEAFF
cdr3_nt: TGTGCCATCAAGAATGACAGCACGAACACTGAAGCTTTCTTT
clone_size: few
d_call: -
j_call: TRBJ1-1
v_call: TRBV10-3

cdr3_aa: CAPQGQPGLLNSQYF
cdr3_nt: TGTGCCCCACAAGGTCAACCGGGACTCCTGAATTCGCAGTATTTT
clone_size: -
d_call: -
j_call: TRBJ2-3
v_call: TRBV2

cdr3_aa: CASSRNFRGGQETQYF
cdr3_nt: TGCGCCAGCAGCCGCAATTTTAGGGGCGGCCAAGAGACCCAGTACTTC
clone_size: -
d_call: -
j_call: TRBJ2-5
v_call: TRBV5-1

cdr3_aa: CANGGQGVYGYTF
cdr3_nt: TGTGCCAACGGGGGACAGGGCGTCTATGGCTACACCTTC
clone_size: -
d_call: TRBD1
j_call: TRBJ1-2
v_call: TRBV10-3

cdr3_aa: CASSYGGLQETQYF
cdr3_nt: TGTGCCAGCAGTTATGGGGGACTGCAAGAGACCCAGTACTTC
clone_size: -
d_call: -
j_call: TRBJ2-5
v_call: TRBV6-6

cdr3_aa: CASGNRGNYGYTF
cdr3_nt: TGTGCCAGCGGGAACAGGGGGAACTATGGCTACACCTTC
clone_size: few
d_call: TRBD1
j_call: TRBJ1-2
v_call: TRBV6-1

cdr3_aa: CASSLASAASGELFF
cdr3_nt: TGCGCCAGCAGCTTGGCTAGCGCGGCCTCCGGGGAGCTGTTTTTT
clone_size: -
d_call: -
j_call: TRBJ2-2
v_call: TRBV5-1

cdr3_aa: CASRHRGPNTEAFF
cdr3_nt: TGTGCCAGCAGGCACAGGGGGCCAAACACTGAAGCTTTCTTT
clone_size: -
d_call: TRBD1
j_call: TRBJ1-1
v_call: TRBV2

cdr3_aa: CASSSRTGYSPLHF
cdr3_nt: TGCGCCAGCAGCTCCAGGACAGGGTATTCACCCCTCCACTTT
clone_size: -
d_call: TRBD1
j_call: TRBJ1-6
v_call: TRBV5-1

cdr3_aa: CASSGQGAREQYF
cdr3_nt: TGCGCCAGCAGTGGACAGGGGGCGAGGGAGCAGTACTTC
clone_size: -
d_call: TRBD1
j_call: TRBJ2-7
v_call: TRBV10-1

cdr3_aa: CASSESLAQETQYF
cdr3_nt: TGTGCCAGCAGTGAGAGTCTAGCGCAGGAGACCCAGTACTTC
clone_size: -
d_call: -
j_call: TRBJ2-5
v_call: TRBV2

cdr3_aa: CASSPEVSLYEQYF
cdr3_nt: TGTGCCAGCTCACCAGAGGTCAGCCTCTACGAGCAGTACTTC
clone_size: few
d_call: -
j_call: TRBJ2-7
v_call: TRBV18

cdr3_aa: CASRSKISAEAFF
cdr3_nt: TGTGCCAGCAGGTCGAAGATATCGGCTGAAGCTTTCTTT
clone_size: -
d_call: -
j_call: TRBJ1-1
v_call: TRBV2

cdr3_aa: CASSSYRSSYEQYF
cdr3_nt: TGTGCCAGCAGCTCCTACAGGAGCTCCTACGAGCAGTACTTC
clone_size: -
d_call: -
j_call: TRBJ2-7
v_call: TRBV7-2

cdr3_aa: CASSPPQGEQFF
cdr3_nt: TGTGCCAGCTCACCACCCCAGGGTGAGCAGTTCTTC
clone_size: -
d_call: -
j_call: TRBJ2-1
v_call: TRBV18

cdr3_aa: CASSARDRNNEQFF
cdr3_nt: TGTGCCAGTAGTGCACGGGACAGGAACAATGAGCAGTTCTTC
clone_size: -
d_call: TRBD1
j_call: TRBJ2-1
v_call: TRBV19

cdr3_aa: CASRGAGGGYTF
cdr3_nt: TGTGCCAGCAGGGGTGCTGGAGGGGGCTACACCTTC
clone_size: once
d_call: -
j_call: TRBJ1-2
v_call: TRBV7-8

cdr3_aa: CASSLLGRTEAFF
cdr3_nt: TGTGCCAGCAGTTTATTGGGCAGGACTGAAGCTTTCTTT
clone_size: -
d_call: -
j_call: TRBJ1-1
v_call: TRBV28

cdr3_aa: CASGRDRVNTEAFF
cdr3_nt: TGTGCCAGCGGCCGGGATCGGGTGAACACTGAAGCTTTCTTT
clone_size: -
d_call: -
j_call: TRBJ1-1
v_call: TRBV2

cdr3_aa: CASNTELAGETQYF
cdr3_nt: TGTGCCAGCAACACTGAACTAGCGGGAGAGACCCAGTACTTC
clone_size: -
d_call: TRBD2
j_call: TRBJ2-5
v_call: TRBV7-7

cdr3_aa: CASSRRTSGYEQYF
cdr3_nt: TGTGCCAGCAGCAGGCGGACTAGCGGTTACGAGCAGTACTTC
clone_size: -
d_call: TRBD2
j_call: TRBJ2-7
v_call: TRBV7-6

cdr3_aa: CASSPAERLVSYEQYF
cdr3_nt: TGTGCCAGCTCACCAGCGGAACGGCTTGTCTCCTACGAGCAGTACTTC
clone_size: -
d_call: -
j_call: TRBJ2-7
v_call: TRBV18

cdr3_aa: CASSYDRSGNTIYF
cdr3_nt: TGTGCCAGCAGTTACGACAGGTCTGGAAACACCATATATTTT
clone_size: -
d_call: -
j_call: TRBJ1-3
v_call: TRBV6-5

cdr3_aa: CASSRGLAFEQYF
cdr3_nt: TGTGCCAGCAGCAGGGGACTAGCGTTCGAGCAGTACTTC
clone_size: -
d_call: TRBD2
j_call: TRBJ2-7
v_call: TRBV11-3

cdr3_aa: CASQTVMNTEAFF
cdr3_nt: TGTGCCAGCCAAACAGTCATGAACACTGAAGCTTTCTTT
clone_size: once
d_call: -
j_call: TRBJ1-1
v_call: TRBV2

cdr3_aa: CASSLRGAVTEAFF
cdr3_nt: TGTGCCAGCAGCCTGCGGGGGGCGGTCACTGAAGCTTTCTTT
clone_size: -
d_call: -
j_call: TRBJ1-1
v_call: TRBV14

cdr3_aa: CASSLGRGGNYNEQFF
cdr3_nt: TGCGCCAGCAGCTTGGGCCGGGGAGGTAACTACAATGAGCAGTTCTTC
clone_size: -
d_call: -
j_call: TRBJ2-1
v_call: TRBV5-1

cdr3_aa: CASSYGLLPYNEQFF
cdr3_nt: TGTGCCAGCAGCTATGGGCTCCTACCCTACAATGAGCAGTTCTTC
clone_size: -
d_call: -
j_call: TRBJ2-1
v_call: TRBV11-2

cdr3_aa: CASSRQGIAYNEQFF
cdr3_nt: TGTGCCAGCAGCAGACAGGGCATTGCCTACAATGAGCAGTTCTTC
clone_size: -
d_call: TRBD1
j_call: TRBJ2-1
v_call: TRBV11-3

cdr3_aa: CASSWGVSEAFF
cdr3_nt: TGTGCCAGCAGCTGGGGGGTTTCTGAAGCTTTCTTT
clone_size: -
d_call: -
j_call: TRBJ1-1
v_call: TRBV5-4